This T cell receptor beta chain was identified during a study of T-cell memory formation after mild COVID-19. Points on this clonotype: The antigen is unknown.

TCRdb reprocessed the 5' RACE reads via MiXCR and lists one record per CDR3 protein. The sample has about 340,000 distinct CDR3 sequences, 13% to 15% seen once. The V gene end was trimmed by 5 bases and the J gene end by 5 bases; junction bases not matched to a gene: 9. Per the germline V gene, CDR1 is SGHTA and CDR2 is FQGNSA. This CDR3 contains 15 residues. Study results and caveats: CD4+ clones that contracted lay mainly in CM and EM; CD8+ ones lay in EMRA. CD4/CD8 balance held among clones contracting day 15 to 85, and later expanders leaned CD4+. Pre-infection memory held some responding clones, suggesting pre-existing cross-reactive T cells responded.

The V and J genes are TRBV7-2 and TRBJ2-3; 8 nucleotides agree with TRBD2. Sequenced material: PBMCs or a T cell subset sorted from them (not recorded which). The TCR originated in a man between 18 and 29 years old who had mild COVID-19 (a few samples of this study predate the infection). Cell type and time point are not known. The CDR3 protein is CASSHRGGTVDTQYF. DNA for the CDR3: TGTGCCAGCAGCCACCGGGGGGGGACGGTAGATACGCAGTATTTT.